This T cell receptor beta chain was profiled in a study of blood T cells in healthy people across ages. With a J-beta primer mix and a sample-barcoded 5' primer, a second PCR ran about 6 to 11 cycles. At least 3 million CDR3-containing paired-end reads were obtained per sample. TCRdb redid the calling of the 5' RACE reads with MiXCR, one entry per CDR3 protein. Here the sample spans about 780,000 distinct CDR3 sequences, 60% to 80% being singletons. The ends lost 10 bases at V and 5 bases at J; junction bases unmatched: 11. In germline, CDR1 is SNHLY, CDR2 FYNNEI. There are 15 residues in the CDR3. The receptor was derived from a man aged 30-40 years in good health. The sample comprised blood. The chain is built from TRBV2 and TRBJ2-2, with TRBD1 identical over 9 bases. The CDR3 region is CATTRGQGLTGELFF. In DNA, the CDR3 is TGTGCCACTACGAGGGGACAGGGCCTTACCGGGGAGCTGTTTTTT.